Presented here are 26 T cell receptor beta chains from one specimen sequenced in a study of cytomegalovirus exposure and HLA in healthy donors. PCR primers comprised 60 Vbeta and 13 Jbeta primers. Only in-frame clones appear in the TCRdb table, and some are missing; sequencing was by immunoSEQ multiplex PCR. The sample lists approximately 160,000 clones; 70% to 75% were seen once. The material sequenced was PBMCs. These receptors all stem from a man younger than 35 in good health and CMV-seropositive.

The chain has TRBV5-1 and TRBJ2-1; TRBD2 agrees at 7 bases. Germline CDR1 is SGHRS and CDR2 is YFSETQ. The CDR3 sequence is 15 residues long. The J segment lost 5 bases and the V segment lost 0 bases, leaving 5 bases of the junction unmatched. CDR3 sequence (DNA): TGCGCCAGCAGCTTGGGGGAGGGACTTAACAATGAGCAGTTCTTC. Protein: CASSLGEGLNNEQFF.

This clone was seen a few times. CDR3 sequence reads: CASRSRTGTKNTEAFF. In DNA form, the CDR3 reads TGTGCCAGCAGATCCCGGACAGGGACAAAGAACACTGAAGCTTTCTTT. V gene TRBV7-9 combines with J gene TRBJ1-1; 8 nucleotides match TRBD1. The CDR3 sequence is 16 residues long. Germline trimming cut 6 bases from V and 1 base from J; bases unmatched to any gene: 10. CDR1 is SEHNR, CDR2 FQNEAQ, per germline (reference sequence).

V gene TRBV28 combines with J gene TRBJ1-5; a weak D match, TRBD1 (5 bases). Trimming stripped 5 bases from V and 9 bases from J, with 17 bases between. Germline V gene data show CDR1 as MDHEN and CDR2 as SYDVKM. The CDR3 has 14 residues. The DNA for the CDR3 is TGTGCCAGCAGTACCCCGGCGTCCACAGGGCCCCAGCATTTT. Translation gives CASSTPASTGPQHF.

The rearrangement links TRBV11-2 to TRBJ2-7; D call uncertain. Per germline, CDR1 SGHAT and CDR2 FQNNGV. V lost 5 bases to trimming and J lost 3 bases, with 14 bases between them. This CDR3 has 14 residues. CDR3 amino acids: CASSHWGPDYEQYV. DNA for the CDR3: TGTGCCAGCAGCCATTGGGGTCCAGACTACGAGCAGTACGTC.

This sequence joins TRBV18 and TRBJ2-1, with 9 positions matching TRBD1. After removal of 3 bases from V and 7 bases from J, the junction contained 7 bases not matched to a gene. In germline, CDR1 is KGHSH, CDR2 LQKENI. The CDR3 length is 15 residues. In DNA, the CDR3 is TGTGCCAGCTCACCCGAACTACAGGGGGCGAATGAGCAGTTCTTC. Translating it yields CASSPELQGANEQFF.

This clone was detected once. This CDR3 is CASGSGTGSITGELFF. CDR3 DNA sequence: TGTGCTAGTGGTTCCGGGACAGGGAGTATCACCGGGGAGCTGTTTTTT. The chain recombines TRBV12-5 with TRBJ2-2, with 9 positions matching TRBD1. J lost 4 bases, V lost 4 bases, and 7 bases had no gene match. The CDR3 spans 16 residues. Germline-derived CDR1 and CDR2 are LGHNT and FRNRAP.

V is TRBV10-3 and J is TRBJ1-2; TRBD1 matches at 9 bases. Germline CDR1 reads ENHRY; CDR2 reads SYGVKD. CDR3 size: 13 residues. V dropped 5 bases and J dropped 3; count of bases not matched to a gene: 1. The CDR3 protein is CAISWDRDYGYTF. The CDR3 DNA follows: TGTGCCATCAGTTGGGACAGGGACTATGGCTACACCTTC.

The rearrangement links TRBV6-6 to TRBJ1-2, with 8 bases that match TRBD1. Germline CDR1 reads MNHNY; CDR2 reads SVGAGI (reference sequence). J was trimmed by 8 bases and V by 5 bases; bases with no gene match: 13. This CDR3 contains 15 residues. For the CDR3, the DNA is TGTGCCAGCAGTCCATCCGGACAGGGATCCGGCGGCTACACCTTC. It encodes CASSPSGQGSGGYTF.

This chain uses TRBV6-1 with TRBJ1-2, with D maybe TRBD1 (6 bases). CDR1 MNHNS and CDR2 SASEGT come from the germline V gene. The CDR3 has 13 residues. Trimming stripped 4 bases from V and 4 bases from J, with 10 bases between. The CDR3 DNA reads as TGTGCCAGCAGTGGCTCAGGGGTCTATGGCTACACCTTC. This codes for CASSGSGVYGYTF.

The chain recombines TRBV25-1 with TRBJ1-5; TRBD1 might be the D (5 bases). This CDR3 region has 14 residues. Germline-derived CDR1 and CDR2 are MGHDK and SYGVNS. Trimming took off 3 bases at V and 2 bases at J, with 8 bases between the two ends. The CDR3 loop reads CASSDSRGNQPQHF. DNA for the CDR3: TGTGCCAGCAGTGACAGCAGGGGCAATCAGCCCCAGCATTTT.

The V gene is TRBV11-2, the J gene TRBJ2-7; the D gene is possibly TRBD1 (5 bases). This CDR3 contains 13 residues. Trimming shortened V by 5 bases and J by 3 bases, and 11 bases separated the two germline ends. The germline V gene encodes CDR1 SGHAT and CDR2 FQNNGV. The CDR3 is CASSPRAHYEQYV. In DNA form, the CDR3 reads TGTGCCAGCAGCCCCAGGGCCCACTACGAGCAGTACGTC.

The CDR3, as DNA: TGTGCCAGTAGTATTGGGACTGCTAACTATGGCTACACCTTC. It is translated as CASSIGTANYGYTF. J is TRBJ1-2 and V is TRBV19, with TRBD1 as a possible D gene (5 bases). CDR1 is LNHDA and CDR2 is SQIVND in the germline V gene (reference sequence). V was trimmed by 3 bases and J by 0 bases, leaving 8 bases between them. The length of the CDR3 is 14 residues. Based on the CDR3 plus reference TRBV19 and TRBJ1-2, the full variable domain is DGGITQSPKYLFRKEGQNVTLSCEQNLNHDAMYWYRQDPGQGLRLIYYSQIVNDFQKGDIAEGYSVSREKKESFPLTVTSAQKNPTAFYLCASSIGTANYGYTFGSGTRLTVV.

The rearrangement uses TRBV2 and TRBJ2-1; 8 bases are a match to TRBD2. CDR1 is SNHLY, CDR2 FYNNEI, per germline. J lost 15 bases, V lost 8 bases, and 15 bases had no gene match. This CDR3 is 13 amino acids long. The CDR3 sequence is CASAYGGGLVGFF. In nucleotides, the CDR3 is TGTGCCAGCGCCTATGGCGGGGGGCTGGTCGGGTTCTTC.

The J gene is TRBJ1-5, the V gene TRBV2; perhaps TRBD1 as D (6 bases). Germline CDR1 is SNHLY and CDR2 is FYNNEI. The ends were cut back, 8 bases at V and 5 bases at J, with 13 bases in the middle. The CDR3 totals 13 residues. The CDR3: CASSQRTDQPQHF. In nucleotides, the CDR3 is TGTGCCAGCTCCCAACGGACAGATCAGCCCCAGCATTTT.

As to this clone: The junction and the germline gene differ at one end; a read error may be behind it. CDR3 coding DNA: TGTGCCAGCAGTTTTAGTGGGGGCATTTCCTTC. Its translation is CASSFSGGISF. V is TRBV28 and J is TRBJ1-2, with a tentative D call TRBD1 (6 bases). CDR3 length: 11 residues. Germline V gives CDR1 MDHEN, CDR2 SYDVKM.

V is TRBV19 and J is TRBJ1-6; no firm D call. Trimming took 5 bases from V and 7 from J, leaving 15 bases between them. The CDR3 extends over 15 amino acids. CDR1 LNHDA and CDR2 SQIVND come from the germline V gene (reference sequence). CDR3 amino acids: CASSDNLGSNSPLHF. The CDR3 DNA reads TGTGCCAGTAGTGATAATTTAGGGAGCAATTCACCCCTCCACTTT.

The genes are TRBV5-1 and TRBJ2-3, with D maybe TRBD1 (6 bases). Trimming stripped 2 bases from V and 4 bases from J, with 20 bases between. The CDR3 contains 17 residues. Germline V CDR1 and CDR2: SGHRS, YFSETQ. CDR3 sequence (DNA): TGCGCCAGCAGCTTAGGGTCAGGGGCTAACAGGGCAGATACGCAGTATTTT. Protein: CASSLGSGANRADTQYF.

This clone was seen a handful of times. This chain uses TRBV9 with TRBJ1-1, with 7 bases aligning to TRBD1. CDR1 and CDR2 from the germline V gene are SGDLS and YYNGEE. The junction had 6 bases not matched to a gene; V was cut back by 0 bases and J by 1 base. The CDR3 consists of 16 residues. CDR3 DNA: TGTGCCAGCAGCGTAGTTCCGGGACAGCAGAACACTGAAGCTTTCTTT. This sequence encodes CASSVVPGQQNTEAFF.

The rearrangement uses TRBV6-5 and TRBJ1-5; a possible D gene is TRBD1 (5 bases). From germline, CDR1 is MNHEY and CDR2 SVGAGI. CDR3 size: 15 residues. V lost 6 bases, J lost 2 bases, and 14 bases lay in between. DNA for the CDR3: TGTGCCAGCAGCAGGGACTCGGGGGGCAATCAGCCCCAGCATTTT. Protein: CASSRDSGGNQPQHF.

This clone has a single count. CDR3 protein: CASSELTGTGNQPQHF. The CDR3 DNA reads as TGTGCCAGCAGTGAACTTACAGGGACGGGCAATCAGCCCCAGCATTTT. V is TRBV6-1 and J is TRBJ1-5, with D perhaps matching TRBD1 (6 bases). The ends were cut back, 2 bases at V and 2 bases at J, with 13 bases in the middle. The CDR3 totals 16 residues. In germline, CDR1 is MNHNS, CDR2 SASEGT.

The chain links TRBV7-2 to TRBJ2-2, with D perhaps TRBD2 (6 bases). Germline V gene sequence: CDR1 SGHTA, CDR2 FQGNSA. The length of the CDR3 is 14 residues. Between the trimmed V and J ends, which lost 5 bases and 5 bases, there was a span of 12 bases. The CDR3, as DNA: TGTGCCAGCAGCCGACGGGGGAGAACCGGGGAGCTGTTTTTT. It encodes CASSRRGRTGELFF.

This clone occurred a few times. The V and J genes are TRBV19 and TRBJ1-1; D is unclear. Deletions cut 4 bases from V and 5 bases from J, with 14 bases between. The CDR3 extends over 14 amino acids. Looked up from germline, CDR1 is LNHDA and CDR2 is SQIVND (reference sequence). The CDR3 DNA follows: TGTGCCAGTAGTAGAAGCGGGGAAGGAACTGAAGCTTTCTTT. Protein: CASSRSGEGTEAFF.

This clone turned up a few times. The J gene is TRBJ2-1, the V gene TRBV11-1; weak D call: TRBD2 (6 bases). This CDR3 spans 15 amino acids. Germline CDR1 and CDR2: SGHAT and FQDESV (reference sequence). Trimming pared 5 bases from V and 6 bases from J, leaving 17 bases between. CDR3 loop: CASSPGRGDINEQFF. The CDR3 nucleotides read TGTGCCAGCAGCCCGGGGCGGGGCGATATCAATGAGCAGTTCTTC.

The CDR3 region has the DNA TGTGCCAGCAGCCCTCAACCGACGGGTATGAACACTGAAGCTTTCTTT. Protein sequence: CASSPQPTGMNTEAFF. The chain employs TRBV11-3 and TRBJ1-1; D is uncertain. CDR1 and CDR2 (germline): SGHNT, YENEEA. The CDR3 contains 16 residues. Trimming took 5 bases from V and 0 from J, leaving 16 bases between them.

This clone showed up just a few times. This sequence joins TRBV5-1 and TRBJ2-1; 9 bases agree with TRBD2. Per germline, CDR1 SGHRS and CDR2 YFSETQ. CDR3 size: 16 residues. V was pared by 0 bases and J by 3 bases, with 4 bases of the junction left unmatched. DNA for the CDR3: TGCGCCAGCAGCTTGGGCTTGCGGGGGGGCTACAATGAGCAGTTCTTC. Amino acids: CASSLGLRGGYNEQFF.

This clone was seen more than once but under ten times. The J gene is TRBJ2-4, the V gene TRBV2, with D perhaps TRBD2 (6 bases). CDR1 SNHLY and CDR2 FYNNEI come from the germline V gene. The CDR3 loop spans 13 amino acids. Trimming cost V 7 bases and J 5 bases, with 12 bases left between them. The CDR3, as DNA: TGTGCCAGCAATCGGGACTCCGAAAACATTCAGTACTTC. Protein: CASNRDSENIQYF. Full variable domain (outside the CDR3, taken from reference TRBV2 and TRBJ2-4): EPEVTQTPSHQVTQMGQEVILRCVPISNHLYFYWYRQILGQKVEFLVSFYNNEISEKSEIFDDQFSVERPDGSNFTLKIRSTKLEDSAMYFCASNRDSENIQYFGAGTRLSVL.